This T cell receptor beta chain was retrieved from a study of T cells in Graves' hyperthyroidism and ophthalmopathy. Stable disease denoted Graves' hyperthyroidism without ophthalmopathy progression within 18 months. Amplification of TCR beta CDR3 regions used RNA as the template. With the HTBI primer set, the TCR CDR3 went through a first round of RT-PCR. TCRdb passed the multiplex PCR reads through MiXCR, listing each CDR3 protein once. The table has about 500,000 distinct CDR3 sequences, around 14% seen once. This clonotype has a count of ten or more. Germline V gene sequence: CDR1 SGHTA, CDR2 FQGTGA. The CDR3 contains 15 residues. The germline V and J ends were trimmed by 8 bases and 0 bases, with 14 bases remaining between them.

The chain is built from TRBV7-3 and TRBJ2-1; perhaps TRBD2 as D (6 bases). This TCR was recovered from a woman younger than 30 with Graves' hyperthyroidism. Sequenced sample: blood. CDR3 sequence (DNA): TGTGCCAGCGGACCTAGCGTTAGCTCCTACAATGAGCAGTTCTTC. As protein: CASGPSVSSYNEQFF.